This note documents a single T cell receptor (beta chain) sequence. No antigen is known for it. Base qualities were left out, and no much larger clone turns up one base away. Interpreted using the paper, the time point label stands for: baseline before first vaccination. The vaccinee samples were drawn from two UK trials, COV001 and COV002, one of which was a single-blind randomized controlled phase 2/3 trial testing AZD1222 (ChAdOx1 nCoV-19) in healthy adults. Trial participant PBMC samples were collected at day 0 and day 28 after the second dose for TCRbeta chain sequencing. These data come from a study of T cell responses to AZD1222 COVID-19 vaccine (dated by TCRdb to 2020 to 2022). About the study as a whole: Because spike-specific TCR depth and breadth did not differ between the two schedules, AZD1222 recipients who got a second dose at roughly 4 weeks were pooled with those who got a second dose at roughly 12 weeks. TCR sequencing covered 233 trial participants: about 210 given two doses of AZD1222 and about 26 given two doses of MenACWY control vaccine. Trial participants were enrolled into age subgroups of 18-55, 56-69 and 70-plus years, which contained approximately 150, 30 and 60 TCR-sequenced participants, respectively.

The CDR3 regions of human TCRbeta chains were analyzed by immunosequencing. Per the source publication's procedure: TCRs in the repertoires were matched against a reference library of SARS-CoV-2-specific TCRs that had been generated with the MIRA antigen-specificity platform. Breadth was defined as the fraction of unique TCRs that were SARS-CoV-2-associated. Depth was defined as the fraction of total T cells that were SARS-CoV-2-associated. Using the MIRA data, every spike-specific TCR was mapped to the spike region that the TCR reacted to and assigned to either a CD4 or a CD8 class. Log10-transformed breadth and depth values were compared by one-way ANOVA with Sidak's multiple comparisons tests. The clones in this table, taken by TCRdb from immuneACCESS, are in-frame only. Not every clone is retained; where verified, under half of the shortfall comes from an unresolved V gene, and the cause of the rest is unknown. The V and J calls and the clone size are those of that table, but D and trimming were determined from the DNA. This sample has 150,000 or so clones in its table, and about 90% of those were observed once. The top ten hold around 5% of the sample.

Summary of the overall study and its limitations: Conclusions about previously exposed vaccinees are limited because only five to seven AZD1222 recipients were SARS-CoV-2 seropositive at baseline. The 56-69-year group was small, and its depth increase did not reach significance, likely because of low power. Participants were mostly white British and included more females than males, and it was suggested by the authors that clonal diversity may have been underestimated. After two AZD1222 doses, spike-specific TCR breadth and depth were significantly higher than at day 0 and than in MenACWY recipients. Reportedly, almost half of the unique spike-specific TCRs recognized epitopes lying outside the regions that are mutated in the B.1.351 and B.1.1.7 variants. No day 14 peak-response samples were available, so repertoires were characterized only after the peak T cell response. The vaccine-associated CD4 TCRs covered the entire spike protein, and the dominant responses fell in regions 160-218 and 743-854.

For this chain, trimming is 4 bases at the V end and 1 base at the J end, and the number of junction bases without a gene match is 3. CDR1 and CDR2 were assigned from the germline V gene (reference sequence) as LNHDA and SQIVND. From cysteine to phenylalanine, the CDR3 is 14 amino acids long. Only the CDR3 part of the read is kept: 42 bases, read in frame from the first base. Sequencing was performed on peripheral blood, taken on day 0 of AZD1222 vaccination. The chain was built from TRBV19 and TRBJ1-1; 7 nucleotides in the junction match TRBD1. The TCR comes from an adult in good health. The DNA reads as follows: TGTGCCAGTAGTAGTGGGACAGCGAACACTGAAGCTTTCTTT. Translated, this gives CASSSGTANTEAFF.